One and the same sample provided the 18 T cell receptor beta chains below, sequenced in a study of blood T cell repertoires in COVID-19. Method: immunoSEQ multiplex PCR; TCRdb's copy keeps in-frame clones and lacks some. The sample has around 250,000 clones; over 65% are singletons. The material sequenced was peripheral blood. All receptors derive from a man aged 55 to 70 who had recovered from COVID-19.

The V call is TRBV7-9, the J call TRBJ1-1; D is ambiguous. The CDR3 contains 16 residues. Trimming removed 1 base from V and 6 bases from J, with 18 bases in between. Germline V gene sequence: CDR1 SEHNR, CDR2 FQNEAQ (reference sequence). This CDR3 is CASSLVHGIVAPEAFF. CDR3 nucleotide sequence: TGTGCCAGCAGCTTAGTTCATGGCATCGTTGCTCCTGAAGCTTTCTTT.

The J gene is TRBJ2-1, the V gene TRBV2; possibly TRBD1 for D (5 bases). The germline V gene encodes CDR1 SNHLY and CDR2 FYNNEI. This CDR3 comprises 15 residues. Trimming left V 4 bases short and J 7 bases short, with 17 bases between. CDR3 nucleotides: TGTGCCAGCAGTGGGTGGGGCCCCTTGGGGAATGAGCAGTTCTTC. This encodes CASSGWGPLGNEQFF.

CDR3 nucleotide sequence: TGTGCCAGCAGTTTGCAGGGAACCAGGAACACTGAAGCTTTCTTT. Protein product: CASSLQGTRNTEAFF. The genes are TRBV27 and TRBJ1-1, with a weak D call TRBD1 (5 bases). Trimming removed 3 bases at V and 1 base at J, with 12 bases between. CDR3 length: 15 residues. The germline V gene has CDR1 MNHEY and CDR2 SMNVEV (reference sequence).

The J gene is TRBJ1-2, the V gene TRBV2, with TRBD1 as a possible D gene (5 bases). The CDR3 spans 14 residues. V was trimmed by 7 bases and J by 8 bases, leaving 20 bases between them. Germline V gene lookup returns CDR1 SNHLY and CDR2 FYNNEI. DNA of the CDR3: TGTGCCAGCAACCCGACAGCGTCCTTTTCCGGCTACACCTTC. It encodes CASNPTASFSGYTF. Complete variable domain (other parts from reference TRBV2 and TRBJ1-2): EPEVTQTPSHQVTQMGQEVILRCVPISNHLYFYWYRQILGQKVEFLVSFYNNEISEKSEIFDDQFSVERPDGSNFTLKIRSTKLEDSAMYFCASNPTASFSGYTFGSGTRLTVV.

CDR3 loop: CASSSTSGGATGSPDTQYF. CDR3 nucleotides: TGTGCCAGCAGCAGCACTAGCGGGGGGGCAACCGGGTCGCCAGATACGCAGTATTTT. The rearrangement uses TRBV3-1 (or the pseudogene TRBV3-2) and TRBJ2-3; the match to TRBD2 covers 13 bases. V shed 5 bases and J 4 bases; nucleotides not matched to a gene: 15. Germline-derived CDR1 and CDR2 are LGHDT and YNNKEL (reference sequence). This CDR3 has 19 residues.

The chain couples TRBV6-5 to TRBJ1-2; no firm D call. Germline assignment: CDR1 MNHEY and CDR2 SVGAGI. V lost 6 bases and J 5 bases, leaving 13 bases between the germline ends. This CDR3 is built from 13 residues. CDR3 protein: CASSQAPIYGYTF. CDR3 bases: TGTGCCAGCAGCCAAGCTCCGATTTATGGCTACACCTTC.

The genes are TRBV2 and TRBJ1-1; the D gene is possibly TRBD1 (5 bases). Trimming removed 4 bases from V and 4 bases from J, with 13 bases in between. Per the germline V gene, CDR1 is SNHLY and CDR2 is FYNNEI. The CDR3 consists of 14 residues. CDR3 loop: CASSGWGESTEAFF. Written as DNA, the CDR3 is TGTGCCAGCAGTGGCTGGGGGGAGAGCACTGAAGCTTTCTTT. The full variable domain, its missing parts supplied by reference TRBV2 and TRBJ1-1, is EPEVTQTPSHQVTQMGQEVILRCVPISNHLYFYWYRQILGQKVEFLVSFYNNEISEKSEIFDDQFSVERPDGSNFTLKIRSTKLEDSAMYFCASSGWGESTEAFFGQGTRLTVV.

This chain uses TRBV18 with TRBJ2-1, with D hard to call. The CDR3 has 13 amino acids. V was shortened by 0 bases and J by 6 bases, with 6 bases between the two germline ends. Germline loops: CDR1 KGHSH, CDR2 LQKENI. CDR3 residues: CASSPPTSNEQFF. In DNA, the CDR3 is TGTGCCAGCTCACCACCGACAAGCAATGAGCAGTTCTTC.

The chain couples TRBV7-8 to TRBJ1-4; 7 bases are shared with TRBD1. The CDR3 runs 16 residues. Germline CDR1 and CDR2: SGHVS and FQNEAQ. The trim removed 6 bases at V and 8 bases at J, leaving 15 bases unmatched. The CDR3 sequence: CASSYYPGTVNEKLFF. CDR3 sequence (DNA): TGTGCCAGCAGTTACTACCCGGGGACAGTTAACGAAAAACTGTTTTTT.

This chain uses TRBV4-1 with TRBJ1-5, with D possibly being TRBD1 (6 bases). The V end was cut by 5 bases, the J end by 2 bases, with 10 bases between. This CDR3 comprises 14 residues. In germline, CDR1 is MGHRA, CDR2 YSYEKL. CDR3 DNA sequence: TGCGCCAGCAGCGGGGGGGCGGGCAATCAGCCCCAGCATTTT. Amino acids: CASSGGAGNQPQHF.

This chain joins TRBV29-1 and TRBJ1-1; D gene unclear. In germline, CDR1 is SQVTM, CDR2 ANQGSEA. The CDR3 length is 11 residues. Between the trimmed V and J ends, which lost 4 bases and 9 bases, there was a span of 12 bases. CDR3 sequence reads: CSVVPATQAFF. For the CDR3, the DNA is TGCAGCGTTGTTCCAGCGACCCAAGCTTTCTTT.

As for this clone: Different DNA sequences within this sample yield the same CDR3. The V call is TRBV6-5, the J call TRBJ1-2; 7 bases map to TRBD1. CDR3 size: 13 residues. J gave up 4 bases and V 6 bases, and 5 bases lay outside the gene matches. In germline, CDR1 is MNHEY, CDR2 SVGAGI. The CDR3 bases are TGTGCCAGCAGGCCAACAGGGGCCTATGGCTACACCTTC. It yields the protein CASRPTGAYGYTF.

The rearrangement joins TRBV30 to TRBJ2-1, with a possible D match to TRBD2 (6 bases). This CDR3 region has 13 residues. V lost 3 bases and J lost 0, with 6 bases in between. Germline lookup yields CDR1 GTSNPN and CDR2 SVGIG (reference sequence). The CDR3 region is CAWSGSSYNEQFF. Here the CDR3 DNA reads TGTGCCTGGAGCGGGAGCTCCTACAATGAGCAGTTCTTC.

Concerning this clone: At one end, the junction sequence differs from germline, possibly due to a read error. The chain employs TRBV27 and TRBJ2-1, with D uncertain. The CDR3 covers 14 residues. Germline values: CDR1 MNHEY, CDR2 SMNVEV (reference sequence). The CDR3 bases are TGTGCCAGCATTTTAGATCATACTAAAAATGAGCAGTTCTTC. This translates into CASILDHTKNEQFF.

This clone was observed a single time. This chain joins TRBV5-6 and TRBJ1-1; maybe TRBD1 (5 bases). V was clipped by 2 bases and J by 1 base, with 15 bases between them. Germline-derived CDR1 and CDR2 are SGHDT and YYEEEE. This CDR3 region has 16 residues. The CDR3 protein is CASSFAPGQGNTEAFF. CDR3 nucleotide sequence: TGTGCCAGCAGCTTTGCCCCAGGGCAGGGGAACACTGAAGCTTTCTTT.

This clone appeared a few times. CDR3 in amino acids: CAISGLAGGQETQYF. DNA of the CDR3: TGTGCCATCAGTGGGCTAGCGGGAGGGCAAGAGACCCAGTACTTC. The rearrangement uses TRBV10-3 and TRBJ2-5; 12 bases align to TRBD2. This CDR3 contains 15 residues. The germline CDR1 and CDR2 sequences are ENHRY and SYGVKD. The trim removed 4 bases at V and 2 bases at J, leaving 2 bases unmatched.

The gene calls are TRBV11-2 and TRBJ2-2; 9 positions agree with TRBD2. Germline assignment: CDR1 SGHAT and CDR2 FQNNGV. CDR3 length: 15 amino acids. J was trimmed by 3 bases and V by 5 bases; bases with no gene match: 4. CDR3 sequence: CASSHIAGDTGELFF. The CDR3 DNA reads as TGTGCCAGCAGCCATATAGCGGGAGACACCGGGGAGCTGTTTTTT.

The chain combines TRBV18 with TRBJ1-1; possibly TRBD1 for D (6 bases). The CDR3 is made up of 12 amino acids. The germline V gene has CDR1 KGHSH and CDR2 LQKENI. V lost 4 bases and J lost 8, with 11 bases in between. The CDR3: CASSQSGTEAFF. The CDR3 nucleotides are TGTGCCAGCTCACAGTCCGGGACAGAAGCTTTCTTT.